This TCR beta chain derives from a study of cytomegalovirus exposure and HLA in healthy donors. Across the whole study: Early on, a data release was issued that held some 85 million unique TCRs from HLA-typed donors.

Donors showed nominal health when sampled, although they likely had unrecorded immune exposures. Overall study results and limits: Relative to equally common others, HLA-associated TCR beta chains showed greater clonal expansion in a later analysis.

Details on this clone: Its target is not known.

The PCR was carried out with 60 Vbeta primers and 13 Jbeta primers. Profiling relied on immunoSEQ multiplex PCR, and the TCRdb table lists in-frame clones only, not all of them. This sample's table reports tens of thousands of clones. Germline V gives CDR1 SGHRS, CDR2 YFSETQ. This CDR3 is 14 amino acids long. V was cut by 4 bases and J by 1 base, with 10 bases left in between. This rearrangement joins TRBV5-1 to TRBJ2-3; D perhaps matches TRBD2 (6 bases). The TCR originated in a female donor in good health and CMV-seronegative. Sequencing input: PBMCs. The CDR3 here is CASSLSGRTDTQYF. CDR3 nucleotides: TGCGCCAGCAGCCTTAGCGGTCGCACAGATACGCAGTATTTT.